These 20 T cell receptor beta chains originate from one sample sequenced in a study of OX40 agonist ivuxolimab in advanced cancers. Only in-frame clones appear in the TCRdb table, and some are missing; sequencing was by immunoSEQ multiplex PCR. The sample lists around 71,000 clones, about 88% occurring once. The sequenced sample was CD4+ or CD8+ T cells sorted from blood, obtained in a trial of the OX40 agonist ivuxolimab. Source of these receptors: an adult with an advanced solid tumor such as melanoma, head and neck, liver or kidney cancer.

This chain links TRBV28 with TRBJ1-2; TRBD1 is a possible D gene (5 bases). The CDR3 covers 12 residues. Trimming took 4 bases from V and 7 from J, leaving 10 bases between them. Per the germline V gene, CDR1 is MDHEN and CDR2 is SYDVKM. CDR3 residues: CASSWQGGGYTF. DNA for the CDR3: TGTGCCAGCAGTTGGCAGGGAGGTGGCTACACCTTC.

The chain carries TRBV4-1 and TRBJ2-7, with D unresolved. Trimming removed 2 bases from V and 3 bases from J, with 5 bases in between. CDR1 is MGHRA and CDR2 is YSYEKL in the germline V gene. The CDR3 contains 12 residues. CDR3 sequence reads: CASSQPGYEQYF. DNA of the CDR3: TGCGCCAGCAGCCAACCTGGCTACGAGCAGTACTTC.

J is TRBJ2-1 and V is TRBV10-1; 7 bases align to TRBD2. Germline values: CDR1 WNHNN, CDR2 SYGVQD (reference sequence). J lost 7 bases, V lost 8 bases, and 11 bases had no gene match. This CDR3 is built from 14 residues. The CDR3 protein is CASVAREWLNEQFF. The CDR3 coding sequence is TGCGCCAGCGTGGCGCGGGAGTGGTTGAATGAGCAGTTCTTC.

The J gene is TRBJ2-6, the V gene TRBV7-9; D tentatively fits TRBD1 or TRBD2 (5 bases each). Germline values: CDR1 SEHNR, CDR2 FQNEAQ (reference sequence). Trimming cost V 1 base and J 0 bases, with 16 bases left between them. This CDR3 comprises 19 residues. Here the CDR3 DNA reads TGTGCCAGCAGCTTAGTATCCGGGACGGTAGTCTCTGGGGCCAACGTCCTGACTTTC. This codes for CASSLVSGTVVSGANVLTF.

The rearrangement joins TRBV7-6 to TRBJ1-5, with D possibly being TRBD1 (6 bases). The CDR3 covers 15 residues. V shed 4 bases and J shed 3 bases, with 13 bases lying between them. The germline CDR1 and CDR2 sequences are SGHVS and FNYEAQ. The CDR3 protein is CASSSYDRYNQPQHF. The CDR3 coding sequence is TGTGCCAGCAGCTCCTACGACAGGTACAATCAGCCCCAGCATTTT.

This rearrangement joins TRBV6-6 to TRBJ1-1; D might be TRBD1 (5 bases). The CDR3 loop spans 13 amino acids. Per germline, CDR1 MNHNY and CDR2 SVGAGI (reference sequence). V lost 5 bases to trimming and J lost 3 bases, with 10 bases between them. The CDR3 sequence is CASSPQTDTEAFF. The CDR3 DNA is TGTGCCAGCAGTCCTCAGACAGACACTGAAGCTTTCTTT.

V is TRBV30 and J is TRBJ2-1; 14 nucleotides align to TRBD2. With 3 bases clipped from V and 10 bases from J, the junction kept 8 bases outside the gene matches. Germline CDR1 reads GTSNPN; CDR2 reads SVGIG (reference sequence). The CDR3 has 15 amino acids. The CDR3 reads CAWRGGTSGSLEQFF. In nucleotides, the CDR3 is TGTGCCTGGAGGGGAGGGACTAGCGGGAGTCTCGAGCAGTTCTTC.

As for this clone: Mismatch with germline at one junction end may stem from a read error. The chain couples TRBV7-7 to TRBJ1-1; 12 bases line up with TRBD1. CDR1 and CDR2 (germline): SSHAT, FNYEAQ (reference sequence). The CDR3 length is 17 residues. In nucleotides, the CDR3 is TGTGCTAGCAGCTTCGGGGGACAGGGGGCGCGGAGCACTGAAGCTTTCTTT. Translated, it gives CASSFGGQGARSTEAFF.

The chain links TRBV6-5 to TRBJ1-5, with D possibly matching TRBD1 (6 bases). The CDR3 runs 13 residues. Germline V gives CDR1 MNHEY, CDR2 SVGAGI. V gave up 6 bases and J gave up 3 bases, with 9 bases separating them. CDR3 sequence: CASSRDTNQPQHF. CDR3 nucleotide sequence: TGTGCCAGCAGCAGGGACACCAATCAGCCCCAGCATTTT.

The chain is built from TRBV28 and TRBJ1-5, with no clear D. The germline V gene has CDR1 MDHEN and CDR2 SYDVKM. V lost 1 base, J lost 3 bases, and 7 bases lay in between. The CDR3 runs to 14 residues. CDR3 loop: CASSLSRFNQPQHF. The CDR3 DNA reads TGTGCCAGCAGTTTATCCAGGTTCAATCAGCCCCAGCATTTT.

This rearrangement joins TRBV19 to TRBJ1-1; 7 positions match TRBD1. Germline V gives CDR1 LNHDA, CDR2 SQIVND (reference sequence). This CDR3 has 14 amino acids. With V trimmed by 7 bases and J by 3 bases, 8 bases remained unmatched. CDR3 protein: CASITDRAHTEAFF. The CDR3 nucleotides are TGTGCCAGTATAACCGACAGGGCACACACTGAAGCTTTCTTT.

The table lists this clone with a count of one. V usage is TRBV4-1 and J usage is TRBJ2-1; 11 bases map to TRBD2. Germline CDR1 MGHRA, CDR2 YSYEKL. The J segment lost 0 bases and the V segment lost 3 bases, leaving 7 bases of the junction unmatched. The CDR3 runs 18 residues. The DNA for the CDR3 is TGCGCCAGCAGCCAGACTAGCGGGACCACGAGCTCCTACAATGAGCAGTTCTTC. It translates to CASSQTSGTTSSYNEQFF.

This rearrangement joins TRBV18 to TRBJ2-5; 9 nucleotides line up with TRBD1. Germline lookup yields CDR1 KGHSH and CDR2 LQKENI. V was pared by 6 bases and J by 4 bases, with 12 bases of the junction left unmatched. This CDR3 comprises 16 residues. The CDR3 nucleotides are TGTGCCAGCTCTCCCTGGGACAGGGACCGGCCAGAGACCCAGTACTTC. Protein sequence: CASSPWDRDRPETQYF.

The chain joins TRBV29-1 to TRBJ2-2; D gene ambiguous. The germline V gene encodes CDR1 SQVTM and CDR2 ANQGSEA. The V gene lost 5 bases and the J gene lost 4 bases, with 5 bases spanning the gap. CDR3 length: 11 residues. The CDR3 DNA follows: TGCAGCGTTCGTAGCACCGGGGAGCTGTTTTTT. Protein: CSVRSTGELFF.

V and J are TRBV6-1 and TRBJ2-7; D is unclear. Trimming stripped 4 bases from V and 5 bases from J, with 6 bases between. Per the germline V gene, CDR1 is MNHNS and CDR2 is SASEGT. This CDR3 spans 11 amino acids. CDR3 region: CASSGADEQYF. The DNA for the CDR3 is TGTGCCAGCAGTGGGGCAGACGAGCAGTACTTC.

This clone appeared once. CDR3 nucleotides: TGTGCCAGCATTACCGGGACCGCTAACACTGAAGCTTTCTTT. Its protein is CASITGTANTEAFF. The chain is built from TRBV6-1 and TRBJ1-1, with a tentative D call TRBD1 (5 bases). Germline CDR1 and CDR2: MNHNS and SASEGT. This CDR3 contains 14 residues. Trimming took off 7 bases at V and 2 bases at J, with 14 bases between the two ends.

This sequence joins TRBV6-5 and TRBJ2-7; the match to TRBD1 covers 7 bases. Germline V gene lookup returns CDR1 MNHEY and CDR2 SVGAGI. The CDR3 totals 15 residues. J gave up 4 bases and V 0 bases, and 6 bases lay outside the gene matches. CDR3 residues: CASSYSPQGTYEQYF. CDR3 sequence (DNA): TGTGCCAGCAGTTACTCGCCACAGGGGACATACGAGCAGTACTTC.

The gene calls are TRBV30 and TRBJ1-1, with D possibly being TRBD1 (5 bases). V lost 2 bases and J lost 6, with 13 bases in between. Per germline, CDR1 GTSNPN and CDR2 SVGIG (reference sequence). This CDR3 comprises 13 residues. The CDR3 DNA follows: TGTGCCTGGAGTAGATCCAGGGACTCTGAAGCTTTCTTT. This codes for CAWSRSRDSEAFF.

The genes are TRBV7-9 and TRBJ2-3; D is tentatively TRBD1 or TRBD2 (5 bases each). Germline loops: CDR1 SEHNR, CDR2 FQNEAQ (reference sequence). Trimming took 1 base from V and 9 from J, leaving 17 bases between them. This CDR3 is 15 amino acids long. The CDR3 is CASSLGLLIGDTQYF. In DNA, the CDR3 is TGTGCCAGCAGCTTAGGGCTCCTGATAGGGGACACGCAGTATTTT.

The chain uses TRBV27 and TRBJ2-5; D is perhaps TRBD2 (5 bases). Trimming stripped 6 bases from V and 4 bases from J, with 12 bases between. Germline loops: CDR1 MNHEY, CDR2 SMNVEV (reference sequence). The CDR3 totals 13 residues. The CDR3 nucleotides are TGTGCCAGCAGCCTCTTAAGCGGAGAGACCCAGTACTTC. It encodes CASSLLSGETQYF.